Presented here are 4 T cell receptor beta chains from one specimen sequenced in a study of T-cell reconstitution after alpha-beta-depleted transplantation in children. Preparation of the TCRbeta library involved a method that used unique molecular identifiers. One entry per CDR3 protein results from TCRdb running MiXCR on the PCR reads. The top ten clones hold around 2.2% of a sample with some 600,000 distinct CDR3 sequences, over 10% of them seen once. The source material was PBMCs, mostly from graft donor cells, sampled 360 days after TCRalphabeta/CD19-depleted stem cell transplant. The source of these receptors is a male patient between 5 and 17 years old who had a stem cell transplant for acute myeloid leukemia, so the T cells may come from the graft donor.

Many counts were recorded for this clonotype. The chain has TRBV12-3 or TRBV12-4 and TRBJ2-3; TRBD2 agrees at 7 bases. V lost 2 bases and J lost 6; bases outside the gene matches: 11. The CDR3 covers 16 residues. CDR3 sequence reads: CASSLWVPGLFDTQYF. The CDR3, as DNA: TGTGCCAGCAGTTTATGGGTTCCGGGACTATTTGATACGCAGTATTTT.

The chain uses TRBV24-1 and TRBJ2-1; weak D call: TRBD1 (6 bases). Germline V CDR1 and CDR2: KGHDR, SFDVKD. Trimming removed 9 bases from V and 8 bases from J, with 19 bases in between. CDR3 size: 14 residues. CDR3 in DNA: TGTGCCACCCAGACCGGGACAAGCAAGGATGAGCAGTTCTTC. The encoded protein is CATQTGTSKDEQFF.

This clonotype was found many times. CDR3 coding DNA: TGTGCCAGCAGCTCTATGGGGTCCTACAATGAGCAGTTCTTC. Amino acid sequence: CASSSMGSYNEQFF. The chain is built from TRBV6-1 and TRBJ2-1, with no clear D. Trimming removed 6 bases at V and 1 base at J, with 10 bases between. CDR1 and CDR2 (germline): MNHNS, SASEGT. The CDR3 is made up of 14 amino acids.

The rearrangement uses TRBV20-1 and TRBJ2-7; 8 bases line up with TRBD2. CDR3 length equals 14 residues. Germline-derived CDR1 and CDR2 are DFQATT and SNEGSKA (reference sequence). The V gene end was trimmed by 6 bases and the J gene end by 2 bases; junction bases not matched to a gene: 9. The CDR3 loop reads CSAPKRESPYEQYF. Here the CDR3 DNA reads TGCAGTGCCCCGAAGCGGGAGAGCCCCTACGAGCAGTACTTC.